This T cell receptor beta chain was found in a study of blood T cells in healthy people across ages. This clonotype was counted only a few times. Its target is unknown. Germline V gene data show CDR1 as SQVTM and CDR2 as ANQGSEA. The CDR3 is 11 amino acids. The study, taken as a whole, reports: Older age coincided with a roughly linear decline in TCR beta diversity per million T cells. A greater number of naive CD4+ cells and higher diversity distinguished long-lived donors from aged donors. It was found that TCR beta diversity correlated strongly with the percentage of naive T cells.

A second PCR, run for roughly 6 to 11 cycles, used a sample-barcoded 5' primer plus a J-beta primer mix. TCRdb re-analysed the 5' RACE reads in MiXCR, keeping a single row per CDR3 protein. The table records 1,300,000 or so distinct CDR3 sequences, almost 60% of them present only once. The sequence was collected from a man between 18 and 29 years old in good health. Sequencing was performed on blood. V is TRBV29-1 and J is TRBJ2-4; possible D gene TRBD2, 6 bases. The DNA end is more similar to TRBJ2-7, so the J call may be wrong. CDR3 nucleotide sequence: TGCAGCGTCGCCTTGGGAGGCGAGCAGTACTTC. This translates into CSVALGGEQYF.